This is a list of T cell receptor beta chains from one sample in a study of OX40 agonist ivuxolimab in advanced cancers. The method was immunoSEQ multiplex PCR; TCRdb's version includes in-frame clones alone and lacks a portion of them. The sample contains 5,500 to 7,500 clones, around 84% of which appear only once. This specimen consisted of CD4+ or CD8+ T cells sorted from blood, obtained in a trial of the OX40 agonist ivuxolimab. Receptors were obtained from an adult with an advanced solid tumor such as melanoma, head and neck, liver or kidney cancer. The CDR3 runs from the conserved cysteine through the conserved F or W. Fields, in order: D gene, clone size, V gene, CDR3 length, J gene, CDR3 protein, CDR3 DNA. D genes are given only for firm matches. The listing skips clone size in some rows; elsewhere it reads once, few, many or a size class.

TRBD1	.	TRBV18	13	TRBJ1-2	CASSRQGNYGYTF	TGTGCCAGCTCTCGACAGGGGAACTATGGCTACACCTTC
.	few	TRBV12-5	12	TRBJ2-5	CASRVYQETQYF	TGTGCTAGCAGGGTGTACCAAGAGACCCAGTACTTC
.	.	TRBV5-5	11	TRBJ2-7	CASSLAYEQYF	TGTGCCAGCAGCTTGGCCTACGAGCAGTACTTC
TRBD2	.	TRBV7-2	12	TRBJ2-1	CASSMGGNEQFF	TGTGCCAGCAGCATGGGAGGGAATGAGCAGTTCTTC
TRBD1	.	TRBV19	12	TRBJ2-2	CAGKQGTGELFF	TGTGCCGGTAAACAGGGGACCGGGGAGCTGTTTTTT
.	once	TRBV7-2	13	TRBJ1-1	CASSFWMNTEAFF	TGTGCCAGCAGCTTTTGGATGAACACTGAAGCTTTCTTT
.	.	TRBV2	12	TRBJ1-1	CASALGGTEAFF	TGTGCCAGTGCATTGGGGGGGACTGAAGCTTTCTTT
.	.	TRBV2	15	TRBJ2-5	CASSGGGGAGETQYF	TGTGCCAGCAGTGGGGGAGGGGGGGCAGGGGAGACCCAGTACTTC
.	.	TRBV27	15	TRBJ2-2	CASSFGSERTGELFF	TGTGCCAGCAGTTTCGGGTCGGAGCGGACCGGGGAGCTGTTTTTT
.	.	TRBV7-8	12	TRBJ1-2	CASSIQGGGYTF	TGTGCCAGCAGCATCCAGGGTGGTGGCTACACCTTC
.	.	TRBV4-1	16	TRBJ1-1	CASRQPVGQMNTEAFF	TGCGCCAGCAGGCAACCAGTCGGACAGATGAACACTGAAGCTTTCTTT
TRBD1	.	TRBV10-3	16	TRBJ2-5	CAISEPGTGGMETQYF	TGTGCCATCAGTGAGCCCGGGACAGGGGGCATGGAGACCCAGTACTTC
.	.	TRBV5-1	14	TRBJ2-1	CASSLPADYNEQFF	TGCGCCAGCAGCTTGCCAGCGGACTACAATGAGCAGTTCTTC
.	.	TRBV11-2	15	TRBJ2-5	CASSLAGSPRETQYF	TGTGCCAGCAGCTTAGCGGGAAGTCCTAGGGAGACCCAGTACTTC